The 4 T cell receptor beta chains presented below share a single source sample, sequenced in a study of CD8 T cells in ankylosing spondylitis. Findings of the study overall: A motif of 7 to 9 highly homologous TCR beta variants was seen as apparently characteristic of ankylosing spondylitis blood.

From the 5' RACE reads, TCRdb called clonotypes with MiXCR, one entry per CDR3 protein. This table holds hundreds of thousands of distinct CDR3 sequences, approximately 12% found once. Their target antigens are unknown. Sample: blood, either unsorted or a sorted T cell fraction (not recorded which). These receptors originate from a male donor with ankylosing spondylitis.

This clonotype was seen many times. V and J are TRBV5-5 and TRBJ1-2; D is ambiguous. Trimming left V 0 bases short and J 4 bases short, with 7 bases between. The CDR3 consists of 13 residues. Germline CDR1 SGHKS, CDR2 YYEKEE (reference sequence). The CDR3 DNA follows: TGTGCCAGCAGCTTGGAGGGTGGCTATGGCTACACCTTC. Its protein is CASSLEGGYGYTF.

This chain uses TRBV29-1 with TRBJ2-3; the D gene is possibly TRBD2 (6 bases). CDR1 and CDR2 from the germline V gene are SQVTM and ANQGSEA. The CDR3 extends over 13 amino acids. V was shortened by 4 bases and J by 3 bases, with 11 bases between the two germline ends. This CDR3 is CSVGTRGTDTQYF. CDR3 DNA: TGCAGCGTTGGGACCCGGGGGACAGATACGCAGTATTTT.

The chain couples TRBV12-3 or TRBV12-4 to TRBJ2-3; 8 bases line up with TRBD1. V gave up 3 bases and J gave up 2 bases; unmatched junction bases: 4. The CDR3 has 15 residues. The CDR3 coding sequence is TGTGCCAGCAGTTTCGACAGGGGATACACAGATACGCAGTATTTT. It specifies CASSFDRGYTDTQYF.

The chain links TRBV20-1 to TRBJ2-1; possible D gene TRBD2, 6 bases. Per the germline V gene, CDR1 is DFQATT and CDR2 is SNEGSKA (reference sequence). CDR3 length equals 11 residues. Between the trimmed V and J ends, which lost 2 bases and 12 bases, there was a span of 11 bases. DNA for the CDR3: TGCAGTGCTAGAACGCGGGACTTGCAGTTCTTC. This translates into CSARTRDLQFF.